Listed here are 3 T cell receptor beta chains from one sample, sequenced in a study of T cells in Graves' hyperthyroidism and ophthalmopathy. Authors of the study amplified TCR beta CDR3 regions from RNA transcripts. RT-PCR in the first round (using the HTBI primer set) targeted the TCR CDR3. From the multiplex PCR reads, TCRdb called clonotypes with MiXCR, one entry per CDR3 protein. The data contain 600,000 or so distinct CDR3 sequences, around 15% of them singletons. The sample consisted of blood. The receptors were sampled from a woman aged 25 to 39 with Graves' hyperthyroidism.

This clonotype was seen only a few times. This rearrangement joins TRBV4-1 to TRBJ2-3; no definite D call. This CDR3 contains 16 residues. Trimming stripped 2 bases from V and 2 bases from J, with 14 bases between. Germline V CDR1 and CDR2: MGHRA, YSYEKL. CDR3 sequence: CASSQTARRYTDTQYF. In nucleotides, the CDR3 is TGCGCCAGCAGCCAAACGGCCAGAAGATACACAGATACGCAGTATTTT.

V is TRBV6-2 or TRBV6-3 and J is TRBJ2-5; the match to TRBD2 covers 8 bases. V lost 7 bases to trimming and J lost 0 bases; unmatched junction nucleotides: 10. This CDR3 is 16 amino acids long. The V gene's germline CDR1 is MNHEY and CDR2 SVGEGT. CDR3 loop: CASNRLATSYQETQYF. Written as DNA, the CDR3 is TGTGCCAGCAATAGACTAGCGACCTCGTACCAAGAGACCCAGTACTTC.

This chain links TRBV5-8 with TRBJ2-2; possible D gene TRBD2, 6 bases. The CDR3 runs to 17 residues. V shed 2 bases and J shed 0 bases, with 14 bases lying between them. Germline V lookup: CDR1 SGHTS, CDR2 YDEGEE. The CDR3 DNA is TGTGCCAGCAGCTTCGTACTAGCCTATTCGAACACCGGGGAGCTGTTTTTT. It translates to CASSFVLAYSNTGELFF.